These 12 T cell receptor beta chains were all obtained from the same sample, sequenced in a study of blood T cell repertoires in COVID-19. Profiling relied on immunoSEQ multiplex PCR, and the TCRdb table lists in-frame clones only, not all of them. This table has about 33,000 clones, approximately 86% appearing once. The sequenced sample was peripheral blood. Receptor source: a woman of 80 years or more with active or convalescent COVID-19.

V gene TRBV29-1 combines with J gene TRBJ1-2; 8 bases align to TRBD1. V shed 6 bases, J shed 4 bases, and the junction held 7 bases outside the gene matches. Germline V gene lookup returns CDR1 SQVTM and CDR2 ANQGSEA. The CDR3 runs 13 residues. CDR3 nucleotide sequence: TGCAGCGTGGGAGACAGGGGTGCCTATGGCTACACCTTC. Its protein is CSVGDRGAYGYTF. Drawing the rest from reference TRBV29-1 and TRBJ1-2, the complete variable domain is SAVISQKPSRDICQRGTSLTIQCQVDSQVTMMFWYRQQPGQSLTLIATANQGSEATYESGFVIDKFPISRPNLTFSTLTVSNMSPEDSSIYLCSVGDRGAYGYTFGSGTRLTVV.

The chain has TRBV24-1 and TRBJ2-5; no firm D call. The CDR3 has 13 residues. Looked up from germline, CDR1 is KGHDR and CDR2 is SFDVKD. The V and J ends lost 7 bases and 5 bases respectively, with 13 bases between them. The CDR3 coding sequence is TGTGCCACCAGCTCACAGTCGAAGGAGACCCAGTACTTC. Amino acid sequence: CATSSQSKETQYF.

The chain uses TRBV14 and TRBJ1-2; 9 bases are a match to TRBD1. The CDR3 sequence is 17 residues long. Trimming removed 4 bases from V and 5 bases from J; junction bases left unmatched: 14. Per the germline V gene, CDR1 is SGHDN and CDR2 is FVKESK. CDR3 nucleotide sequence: TGTGCCAGCAGCCCTTGGGGGACAGGGCCCGGGTCGTATGGCTACACCTTC. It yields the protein CASSPWGTGPGSYGYTF.

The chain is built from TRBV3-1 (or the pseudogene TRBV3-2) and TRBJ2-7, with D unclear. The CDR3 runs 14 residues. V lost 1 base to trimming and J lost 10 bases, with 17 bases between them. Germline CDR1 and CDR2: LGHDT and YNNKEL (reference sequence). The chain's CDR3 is CASSQALEASTQYF. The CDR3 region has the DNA TGTGCCAGCAGCCAAGCGTTGGAAGCGTCCACTCAGTACTTC.

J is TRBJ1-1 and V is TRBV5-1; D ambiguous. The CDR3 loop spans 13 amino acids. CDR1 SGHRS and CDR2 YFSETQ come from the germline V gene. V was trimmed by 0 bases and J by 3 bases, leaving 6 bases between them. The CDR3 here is CASSLGGHTEAFF. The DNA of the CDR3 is TGCGCCAGCAGCTTGGGAGGGCACACTGAAGCTTTCTTT.

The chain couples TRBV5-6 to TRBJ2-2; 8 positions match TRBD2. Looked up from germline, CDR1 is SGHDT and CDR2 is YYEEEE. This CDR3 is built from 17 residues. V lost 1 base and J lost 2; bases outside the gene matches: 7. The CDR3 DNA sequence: TGTGCCAGCAGCTTGCGGAGTAGCGGGAAAAACACCGGGGAGCTGTTTTTT. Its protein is CASSLRSSGKNTGELFF.

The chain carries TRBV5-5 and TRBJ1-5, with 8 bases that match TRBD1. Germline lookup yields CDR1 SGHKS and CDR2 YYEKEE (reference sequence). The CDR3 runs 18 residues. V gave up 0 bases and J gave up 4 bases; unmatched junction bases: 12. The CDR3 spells CASSLVAFEGQVNQPQHF. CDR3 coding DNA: TGTGCCAGCAGCTTGGTAGCTTTCGAGGGACAGGTTAATCAGCCCCAGCATTTT. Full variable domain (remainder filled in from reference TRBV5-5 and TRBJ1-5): DAGVTQSPTHLIKTRGQQVTLRCSPISGHKSVSWYQQVLGQGPQFIFQYYEKEERGRGNFPDRFSARQFPNYSSELNVNALLLGDSALYLCASSLVAFEGQVNQPQHFGDGTRLSIL.

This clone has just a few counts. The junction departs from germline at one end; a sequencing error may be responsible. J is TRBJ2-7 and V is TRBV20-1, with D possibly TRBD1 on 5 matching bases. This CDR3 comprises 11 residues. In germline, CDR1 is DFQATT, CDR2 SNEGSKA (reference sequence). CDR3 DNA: TGCAGTGCCTTTCATACGACAGAGCCGGTCTTC. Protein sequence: CSAFHTTEPVF.

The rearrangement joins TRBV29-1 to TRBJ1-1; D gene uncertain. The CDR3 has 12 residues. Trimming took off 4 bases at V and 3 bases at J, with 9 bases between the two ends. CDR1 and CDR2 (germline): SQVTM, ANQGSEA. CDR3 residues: CSVVTGYTEAFF. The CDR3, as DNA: TGCAGCGTTGTCACGGGGTACACTGAAGCTTTCTTT.

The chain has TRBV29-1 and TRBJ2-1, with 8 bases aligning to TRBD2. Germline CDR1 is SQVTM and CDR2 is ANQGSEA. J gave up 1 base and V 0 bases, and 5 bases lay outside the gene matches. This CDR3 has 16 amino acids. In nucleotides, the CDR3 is TGCAGCGTTGAAGACCAACGGGAGGGATCCTACAATGAGCAGTTCTTC. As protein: CSVEDQREGSYNEQFF.

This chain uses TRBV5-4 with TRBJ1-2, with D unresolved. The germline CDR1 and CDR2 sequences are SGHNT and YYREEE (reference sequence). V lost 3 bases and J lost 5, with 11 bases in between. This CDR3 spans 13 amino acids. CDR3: CASSSPGVYGYTF. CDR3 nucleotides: TGTGCCAGCAGCTCTCCCGGGGTATATGGCTACACCTTC.

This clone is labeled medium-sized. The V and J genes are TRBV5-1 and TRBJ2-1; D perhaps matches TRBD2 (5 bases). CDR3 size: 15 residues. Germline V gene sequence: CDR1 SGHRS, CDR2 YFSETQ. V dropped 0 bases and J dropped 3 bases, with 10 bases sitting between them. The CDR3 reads CASSLAEGIYNEQFF. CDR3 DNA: TGCGCCAGCAGCTTGGCAGAGGGCATCTACAATGAGCAGTTCTTC. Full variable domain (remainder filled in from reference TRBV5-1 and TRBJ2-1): KAGVTQTPRYLIKTRGQQVTLSCSPISGHRSVSWYQQTPGQGLQFLFEYFSETQRNKGNFPGRFSGRQFSNSRSEMNVSTLELGDSALYLCASSLAEGIYNEQFFGPGTRLTVL.